Shown below are 28 T cell receptor beta chains from a single sample sequenced in a study of technical replicates of blood from a few donors. Clones were sequenced by immunoSEQ multiplex PCR, and TCRdb holds only the in-frame ones, with some missing. Of tens of thousands of clones in the sample, approximately 94% were seen once. Sequences were obtained from T cells isolated from PBMCs. The receptors here all came from a human donor in good health.

The CDR3 coding sequence is TGTGCCAGCAGCCGGTTCGCCGAGCAGTACTTC. As protein: CASSRFAEQYF. The genes are TRBV5-6 and TRBJ2-7; no clear D gene. CDR3 length: 11 residues. V was shortened by 4 bases and J by 6 bases, with 8 bases between the two germline ends. Germline loops: CDR1 SGHDT, CDR2 YYEEEE.

The V and J genes are TRBV12-2 and TRBJ2-7; the table's D call, TRBD1, was not checked against the DNA. TRBV12-2 is classified as a pseudogene. This CDR3 contains 14 residues. The DNA of the CDR3 is TGTGCAAGTCGCTTAGTAGGGGGCCCCTACGAGCAGTACTTC. It yields the protein CASRLVGGPYEQYF.

A note on this clone: Other DNA sequences from this sample encode an identical CDR3 as well. The chain links TRBV30 to TRBJ2-3; D might be TRBD1 (6 bases). The germline V gene has CDR1 GTSNPN and CDR2 SVGIG (reference sequence). V lost 8 bases and J lost 2, with 14 bases in between. The CDR3 loop spans 13 amino acids. The CDR3 sequence is CAGGPSITDTQYF. The DNA of the CDR3 is TGTGCCGGGGGCCCCTCCATCACAGATACGCAGTATTTT. The full variable domain, in which reference TRBV30 and TRBJ2-3 provide the parts outside the CDR3, is SQTIHQWPATLVQPVGSPLSLECTVEGTSNPNLYWYRQAAGRGLQLLFYSVGIGQISSEVPQNLSASRPQDRQFILSSKKLLLSDSGFYLCAGGPSITDTQYFGPGTRLTVL.

This chain links TRBV12-5 with TRBJ1-1; 7 nucleotides agree with TRBD1. The ends lost 0 bases at V and 7 bases at J; junction bases unmatched: 8. This CDR3 has 15 amino acids. The germline CDR1 and CDR2 sequences are LGHNT and FRNRAP. This CDR3 is CASGLVGGLSGEAFF. The CDR3 coding sequence is TGTGCTAGTGGTTTGGTAGGGGGCTTGAGTGGTGAAGCTTTCTTT.

The rearrangement links TRBV29-1 to TRBJ2-1; perhaps TRBD2 as D (5 bases). The germline V gene encodes CDR1 SQVTM and CDR2 ANQGSEA. V lost 8 bases, J lost 1 base, and 12 bases lay in between. This CDR3 has 13 residues. In DNA, the CDR3 is TGCAGCCTCATGACGGGGTCCTACAATGAGCAGTTCTTC. It codes for CSLMTGSYNEQFF.

The sample holds one count of this clone. The rearrangement joins TRBV27 to TRBJ2-7, with D possibly being TRBD2 (5 bases). The CDR3 is 14 residues long. V lost 5 bases and J 0 bases, leaving 11 bases between the germline ends. Germline V CDR1 and CDR2: MNHEY, SMNVEV (reference sequence). The CDR3 region has the DNA TGTGCCAGCAGTCCCGAAGCGGCCTCCTACGAGCAGTACTTC. It is translated as CASSPEAASYEQYF.

J is TRBJ2-1 and V is TRBV27; D is unresolved. This CDR3 spans 17 amino acids. The V gene's germline CDR1 is MNHEY and CDR2 SMNVEV (reference sequence). V dropped 2 bases and J dropped 0 bases, with 14 bases sitting between them. The CDR3 is CASSLAQYTSSYNEQFF. The CDR3 DNA is TGTGCCAGCAGTTTAGCTCAGTACACCAGCTCCTACAATGAGCAGTTCTTC.

The chain combines TRBV7-8 with TRBJ1-1, with D possibly being TRBD1 (5 bases). Looked up from germline, CDR1 is SGHVS and CDR2 is FQNEAQ. Trimming shortened V by 1 base and J by 11 bases, and 17 bases separated the two germline ends. There are 14 residues in the CDR3. CDR3 residues: CASSLDGQGRRAFF. CDR3 DNA: TGTGCCAGCAGCTTAGATGGCCAGGGTCGACGGGCTTTCTTT.

This chain links TRBV6-1 with TRBJ1-2; tentative D call: TRBD1 (5 bases). The V and J ends lost 6 bases and 4 bases respectively, with 6 bases between them. CDR1 MNHNS and CDR2 SASEGT come from the germline V gene. This CDR3 is 11 amino acids long. CDR3: CASRRGYGYTF. The CDR3 DNA reads TGTGCCAGCAGAAGGGGCTATGGCTACACCTTC.

The V call is TRBV28, the J call TRBJ1-1, with D tentatively TRBD1 (6 bases). Germline loops: CDR1 MDHEN, CDR2 SYDVKM. V was cut by 5 bases and J by 6 bases, with 10 bases left in between. The CDR3 is 12 residues long. CDR3 loop: CASSDNRAEAFF. The CDR3 region has the DNA TGTGCCAGCAGTGATAACAGGGCTGAAGCTTTCTTT.

This clone was picked up a small number of times. J is TRBJ1-3 and V is TRBV30; D may be TRBD1 (5 bases). This CDR3 contains 16 residues. Between the trimmed V and J ends, which lost 5 bases and 0 bases, there was a span of 17 bases. CDR1 is GTSNPN and CDR2 is SVGIG in the germline V gene (reference sequence). CDR3 sequence: CAWSPGLLSSGNTIYF. The CDR3 nucleotides read TGTGCCTGGTCCCCGGGACTTTTATCCTCTGGAAACACCATATATTTT.

The V call is TRBV19, the J call TRBJ2-1; 8 bases map to TRBD2. Germline trimming cut 8 bases from V and 9 bases from J; bases unmatched to any gene: 6. The CDR3 contains 12 residues. Per the germline V gene, CDR1 is LNHDA and CDR2 is SQIVND (reference sequence). Here the CDR3 DNA reads TGTGCCAGTGAGACTAGCGCACTTGAGCAGTTCTTC. Amino acids: CASETSALEQFF. Full variable domain (outside the CDR3, taken from reference TRBV19 and TRBJ2-1): DGGITQSPKYLFRKEGQNVTLSCEQNLNHDAMYWYRQDPGQGLRLIYYSQIVNDFQKGDIAEGYSVSREKKESFPLTVTSAQKNPTAFYLCASETSALEQFFGPGTRLTVL.

V is TRBV4-2 and J is TRBJ2-7, with 11 bases matching TRBD2. CDR1 is LGHNA and CDR2 is YNFKEQ in the germline V gene. After removal of 5 bases from V and 4 bases from J, the junction contained 10 bases not matched to a gene. The CDR3 loop spans 16 amino acids. The chain's CDR3 is CASSSTRVAGGYEQYF. CDR3 coding DNA: TGTGCCAGCAGCTCTACTAGAGTAGCGGGAGGGTACGAGCAGTACTTC.

The chain combines TRBV11-2 with TRBJ1-4, with 7 bases identical to TRBD1. Germline assignment: CDR1 SGHAT and CDR2 FQNNGV. This CDR3 region has 16 residues. Germline trimming cut 5 bases from V and 0 bases from J; bases unmatched to any gene: 6. The CDR3 region has the DNA TGTGCCAGCAGCCGAAGCACAGGGGCAACTAATGAAAAACTGTTTTTT. It codes for CASSRSTGATNEKLFF.

The chain is built from TRBV4-1 and TRBJ2-7; perhaps TRBD1 as D (6 bases). This CDR3 has 15 amino acids. The germline CDR1 and CDR2 sequences are MGHRA and YSYEKL. With 4 bases removed from V and 0 bases from J, the gap between germline ends came to 13 bases. The CDR3 DNA sequence: TGCGCCAGCAGCCGAGAACAGGGAAACTCCTACGAGCAGTACTTC. Translated, it gives CASSREQGNSYEQYF.

V usage is TRBV28 and J usage is TRBJ1-1, with D tentatively TRBD1 (6 bases). Per the germline V gene, CDR1 is MDHEN and CDR2 is SYDVKM. This CDR3 is 13 amino acids long. V was trimmed by 6 bases and J by 3 bases, leaving 11 bases between them. This CDR3 is CASRYQGHTEAFF. The CDR3 DNA reads TGTGCCAGCAGATATCAGGGGCACACTGAAGCTTTCTTT. Supplemented by reference TRBV28 and TRBJ1-1, the full variable domain reads DVKVTQSSRYLVKRTGEKVFLECVQDMDHENMFWYRQDPGLGLRLIYFSYDVKMKEKGDIPEGYSVSREKKERFSLILESASTNQTSMYLCASRYQGHTEAFFGQGTRLTVV.

V gene TRBV2 combines with J gene TRBJ1-1; 12 nucleotides agree with TRBD1. V trimming: 8 bases; J trimming: 3 bases; junction bases outside the gene matches: 13. Germline CDR1 and CDR2: SNHLY and FYNNEI. The CDR3 extends over 17 amino acids. CDR3 loop: CASPRDRGLLMDTEAFF. The CDR3 DNA sequence: TGTGCCAGCCCGAGGGACAGGGGGCTATTAATGGACACTGAAGCTTTCTTT.

The V and J genes are TRBV11-3 and TRBJ1-1, with a possible D match to TRBD1 (5 bases). The V gene lost 3 bases and the J gene lost 0 bases, with 8 bases spanning the gap. Germline V gene lookup returns CDR1 SGHNT and CDR2 YENEEA. The CDR3 runs to 14 residues. The CDR3 DNA follows: TGTGCCAGCAGCTTGGGGCGGATGAACACTGAAGCTTTCTTT. Its translation: CASSLGRMNTEAFF.

The rearrangement links TRBV6-5 to TRBJ2-3; 9 bases line up with TRBD2. From germline, CDR1 is MNHEY and CDR2 SVGAGI. Losses at the gene ends were 4 bases for V and 5 bases for J; bases not matched to a gene: 10. The CDR3 extends over 16 amino acids. CDR3 sequence (DNA): TGTGCCAGCAGTTCCACCTTAGCGGGAGCTAAAGATACGCAGTATTTT. Amino acids: CASSSTLAGAKDTQYF.

This rearrangement joins TRBV5-8 to TRBJ1-4; a weak D match, TRBD1 (5 bases). This CDR3 has 17 residues. V was clipped by 4 bases and J by 3 bases, with 19 bases between them. CDR1 is SGHTS, CDR2 YDEGEE, per germline. CDR3: CASSQGSNSVANEKLFF. CDR3 sequence (DNA): TGTGCCAGCAGCCAGGGCTCGAACTCGGTGGCTAATGAAAAACTGTTTTTT.

DNA for the CDR3: TGTGCCAGCAGCCCCCTGTATAGCGGGAGGGGCTACGAGCAGTACTTC. Its translation is CASSPLYSGRGYEQYF. The rearrangement links TRBV14 to TRBJ2-7, with 11 bases matching TRBD2. Germline loops: CDR1 SGHDN, CDR2 FVKESK. The CDR3 contains 16 residues. Trimming removed 4 bases from V and 3 bases from J; junction bases left unmatched: 8.

V and J are TRBV7-9 and TRBJ1-2, with TRBD1 as a possible D gene (6 bases). This CDR3 is 14 amino acids long. V was trimmed by 6 bases and J by 2 bases, leaving 13 bases between them. Germline-derived CDR1 and CDR2 are SEHNR and FQNEAQ (reference sequence). CDR3 nucleotides: TGTGCCAGCAGGGGGACACAAATGAACTATGGCTACACCTTC. Translation gives CASRGTQMNYGYTF.

The V gene is TRBV5-4, the J gene TRBJ2-7, with 8 bases that match TRBD2. V was pared by 2 bases and J by 6 bases, with 10 bases of the junction left unmatched. Germline CDR1 SGHNT, CDR2 YYREEE (reference sequence). The CDR3 length is 15 residues. CDR3: CASSLTAGVYGEQYF. DNA for the CDR3: TGTGCCAGCAGCTTAACAGCGGGAGTATATGGCGAGCAGTACTTC.

The chain uses TRBV5-1 and TRBJ2-1, with TRBD2 matching 8 bases. V lost 7 bases to trimming and J lost 3 bases; unmatched junction nucleotides: 12. This CDR3 is built from 16 residues. Per the germline V gene, CDR1 is SGHRS and CDR2 is YFSETQ. The CDR3 sequence: CASFDPGTRLYNEQFF. The CDR3 DNA reads TGCGCCAGCTTCGATCCCGGGACTAGACTCTACAATGAGCAGTTCTTC.

The V and J genes are TRBV28 and TRBJ2-7; the match to TRBD1 covers 8 bases. The germline V gene has CDR1 MDHEN and CDR2 SYDVKM. This CDR3 comprises 15 residues. Trimming removed 2 bases from V and 3 bases from J; junction bases left unmatched: 6. CDR3: CASSLGDRFFYEQYF. CDR3 coding DNA: TGTGCCAGCAGTTTAGGGGACAGGTTCTTCTACGAGCAGTACTTC.

The sample holds one count of this clone. V usage is TRBV4-3 and J usage is TRBJ2-3, with TRBD2 matching over 8 bases. With 4 bases clipped from V and 2 bases from J, the junction kept 8 bases outside the gene matches. The germline V gene encodes CDR1 LGHNA and CDR2 YSLEER. The CDR3 contains 16 residues. This CDR3 is CASSRLTSGATDTQYF. CDR3 nucleotides: TGCGCCAGCAGCCGCCTAACTAGCGGAGCCACAGATACGCAGTATTTT.

CDR3 in amino acids: CSVVAGGEEQYF. CDR3 nucleotides: TGCAGCGTTGTGGCGGGAGGGGAAGAGCAGTACTTC. The chain recombines TRBV29-1 with TRBJ2-7, with TRBD2 identical over 9 bases. CDR1 is SQVTM, CDR2 ANQGSEA, per germline. This CDR3 spans 12 amino acids. Trimming removed 4 bases from V and 7 bases from J; junction bases left unmatched: 5.

This chain connects TRBV29-1 to TRBJ2-7; D may be TRBD1 (6 bases). The germline CDR1 and CDR2 sequences are SQVTM and ANQGSEA. Trimming removed 6 bases from V and 2 bases from J, with 26 bases in between. The CDR3 is made up of 17 amino acids. In DNA form, the CDR3 reads TGCAGCGTCGCCTTTTCGCTCGTGCTGGACAGCCCCTACGAGCAGTACTTC. Its protein is CSVAFSLVLDSPYEQYF.